This T cell receptor (beta chain) comes out of a study of Ad26.COV2.S vaccination and SARS-CoV-2 variants. Study-level findings and limits: Vaccine recipients posted higher spike-specific TCR breadth than their placebo counterparts.

The V and J ends lost 0 bases and 11 bases, in that order; junction bases with no gene match: 12. The CDR3 totals 16 residues. In germline, CDR1 is LGHNA, CDR2 YSLEER. Note on this clone: Its antigen is not identified.

Treatment denoted: some 19 received Ad26.COV2.S at low or high dose, single or two shots; roughly five received placebo; per-sample allocation not given. Day 63 following the first vaccine or placebo injection was when the samples were taken. An Ad26 vector that expressed Wuhan-strain SARS-CoV-2 spike constituted the vaccine. Measured with immunoSEQ multiplex PCR; TCRdb has only the in-frame clones, and not every one. The sample gives approximately 410,000 clones, 92% of which show up once; around 1.8% is in the top ten. The source is a person between 18 and 60 years old who received the Ad26.COV2.S COVID-19 vaccine or a placebo. This chain connects TRBV4-3 to TRBJ2-3; TRBD2 agrees at 9 bases. The sample in question was peripheral blood, obtained in a trial of Ad26.COV2.S vaccine versus placebo. The CDR3: CASSQDASGAGGGQYF. CDR3 DNA sequence: TGCGCCAGCAGCCAAGACGCTAGCGGGGCCGGGGGAGGGCAGTATTTT.